This TCR beta chain was retrieved from a study of blood T cell repertoires in COVID-19. Whole-study context: Samples came from the United States, Italy and Spain, spanning acute and convalescent COVID-19. In each case, the material was cDNA or gDNA derived from T cells, B-cell-depleted T cells, or PBMCs.

Authors' analysis steps: Using reference gene primer amplification, nucleated cell counts were estimated. The assay was immunoSEQ multiplex PCR, and TCRdb's table has in-frame clones only and misses some. V, J and clone size are those of that table, while D and trimming were read from the DNA. The sample lists more than 150,000 clones, approximately 87% seen once, with 2.5% in the top ten. Per germline, CDR1 MNHEY and CDR2 SVGAGI. Trimming left V 2 bases short and J 1 base short, with 8 bases between. The CDR3 consists of 14 residues. Sequencing was done on a sample of peripheral blood. This clonotype was obtained from a middle-aged man with active or convalescent COVID-19. The V and J genes are TRBV6-5 and TRBJ1-1, with a tentative D call TRBD1 (6 bases). DNA for the CDR3: TGTGCCAGCAGTTACCGGACAGCGAACACTGAAGCTTTCTTT. It is translated as CASSYRTANTEAFF.